The entry that follows covers one T cell receptor (beta chain) sequence. Its antigen remains unidentified. The ends lost 3 bases at V and 3 bases at J; junction bases unmatched: 2. CDR1 MGHDK and CDR2 SYGVNS come from the germline V gene. The length of the CDR3 is 13 residues. With constant-segment primers, 5'RACE yielded cDNA libraries of TCR alpha and TCR beta that carried sample barcodes and UMIs. TCRdb reanalysed the 5' RACE reads using MiXCR and keeps one entry per CDR3 protein. The sample has about 410,000 distinct CDR3 sequences; roughly 17% are singletons. These data belong to a study of T-cell memory formation after mild COVID-19. For the study at large: Among the donors, TCR clusters were largely specific to each donor.

Study conclusions and caveats: The study found balanced CD4/CD8 in clones contracting day 15 to 85 and a CD4+ lean in later expanders.

The rearrangement uses TRBV25-1 and TRBJ2-7; 7 bases align to TRBD2. The source of this sequence is a man between 18 and 29 years old who had mild COVID-19 (a few samples of this study predate the infection). Cell type and time point are not known. Sequenced material: PBMCs or a T cell subset sorted from them (not recorded which). CDR3 loop: CASSDRDYYEQYF. CDR3 sequence (DNA): TGTGCCAGCAGTGATAGGGACTACTACGAGCAGTACTTC.